Only a few counts were recorded for the clone carrying this T cell receptor beta chain. What it binds is not known. This may stem from a read error, because a much larger clone lies one nucleotide away. In TCRdb, the multiplex PCR reads were re-called with MiXCR into one record per CDR3 protein. This sample has 20,000 or so distinct CDR3 sequences, with around 46% found just once. These data originate in a study of breast tumors, draining lymph nodes, adjacent tissues. General study findings and limits: Compared with lymph nodes, tumors were less diverse; compared with nontumor tissue, more. The data were judged consistent with most tumor T cells coming from lymph node and expanding in tumor. Luminal-like breast cancer showed significantly greater tumor-nontumor repertoire similarity than basal-like breast cancer did. Data only fit, rather than demonstrated, lymph node origin of most tumor T cells.

Germline CDR1 reads SGDLS; CDR2 reads YYNGEE. There are 16 residues in the CDR3. The sample comprised breast tumor tissue. This receptor was taken from a female donor with breast cancer. Some clones in this sample may be carry-over from other donors' samples. The chain uses TRBV9 and TRBJ2-7, with TRBD1 matching over 8 bases. The CDR3 loop is CVSSVGRTTGVYAQYF. CDR3 bases: TGTGTCAGCAGCGTAGGGAGAACGACAGGGGTCTACGCGCAGTACTTC.